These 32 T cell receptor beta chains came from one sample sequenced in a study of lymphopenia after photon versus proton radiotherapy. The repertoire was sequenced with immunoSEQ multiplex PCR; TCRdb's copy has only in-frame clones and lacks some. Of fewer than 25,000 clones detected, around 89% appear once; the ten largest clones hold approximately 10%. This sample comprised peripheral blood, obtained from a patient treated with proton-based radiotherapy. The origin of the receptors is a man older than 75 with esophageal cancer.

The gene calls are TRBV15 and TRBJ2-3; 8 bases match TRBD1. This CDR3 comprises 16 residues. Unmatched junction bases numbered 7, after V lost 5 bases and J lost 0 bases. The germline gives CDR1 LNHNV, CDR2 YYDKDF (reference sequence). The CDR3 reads CATSEQGDSSTDTQYF. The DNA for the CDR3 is TGTGCCACCAGCGAACAGGGGGACTCTAGCACAGATACGCAGTATTTT.

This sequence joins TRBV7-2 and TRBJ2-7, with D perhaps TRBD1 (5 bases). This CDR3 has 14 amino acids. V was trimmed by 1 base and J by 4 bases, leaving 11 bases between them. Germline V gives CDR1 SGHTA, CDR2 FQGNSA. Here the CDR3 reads CASSLGKRGYEQYF. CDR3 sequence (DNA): TGTGCCAGCAGCTTAGGGAAAAGGGGTTACGAGCAGTACTTC.

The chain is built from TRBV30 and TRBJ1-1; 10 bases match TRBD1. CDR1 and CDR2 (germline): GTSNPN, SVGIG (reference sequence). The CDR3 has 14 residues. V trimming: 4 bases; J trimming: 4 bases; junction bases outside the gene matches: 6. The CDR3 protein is CAWNPGTGATEAFF. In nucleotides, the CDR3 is TGTGCCTGGAACCCCGGGACAGGGGCCACTGAAGCTTTCTTT.

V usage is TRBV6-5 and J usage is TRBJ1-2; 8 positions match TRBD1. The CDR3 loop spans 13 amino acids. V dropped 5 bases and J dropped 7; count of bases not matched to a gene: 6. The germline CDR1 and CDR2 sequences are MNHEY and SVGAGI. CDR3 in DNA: TGTGCCAGCAGTGGGAGACAGGGGTTTGGCTACACCTTC. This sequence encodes CASSGRQGFGYTF.

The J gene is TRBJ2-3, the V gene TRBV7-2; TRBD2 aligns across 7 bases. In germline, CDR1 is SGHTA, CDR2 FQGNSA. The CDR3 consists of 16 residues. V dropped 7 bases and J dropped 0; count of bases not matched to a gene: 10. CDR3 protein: CASKPSSGASTDTQYF. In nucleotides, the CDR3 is TGTGCCAGCAAACCATCAAGCGGGGCCAGCACAGATACGCAGTATTTT.

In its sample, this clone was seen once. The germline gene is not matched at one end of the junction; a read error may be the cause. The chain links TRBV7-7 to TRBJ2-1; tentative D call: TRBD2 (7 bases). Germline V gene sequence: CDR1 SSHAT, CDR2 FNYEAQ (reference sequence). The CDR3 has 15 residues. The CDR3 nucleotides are TGTGCTAGCAGCTTCCGGGGGGCCTTCACCGATGAGCAGTTCTTC. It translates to CASSFRGAFTDEQFF.

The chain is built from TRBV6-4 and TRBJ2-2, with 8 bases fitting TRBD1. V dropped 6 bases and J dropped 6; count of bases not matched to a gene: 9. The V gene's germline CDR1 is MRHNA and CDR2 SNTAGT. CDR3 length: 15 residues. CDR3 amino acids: CASRSRQGSAGELFF. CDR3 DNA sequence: TGTGCCAGCAGATCGAGACAGGGGTCAGCCGGGGAGCTGTTTTTT.

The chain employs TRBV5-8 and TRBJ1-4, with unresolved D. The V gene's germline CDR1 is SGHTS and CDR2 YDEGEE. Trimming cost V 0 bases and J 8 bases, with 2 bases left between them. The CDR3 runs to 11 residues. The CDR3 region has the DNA TGTGCCAGCAGCTTGGCCGAAAAACTGTTTTTT. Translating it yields CASSLAEKLFF.

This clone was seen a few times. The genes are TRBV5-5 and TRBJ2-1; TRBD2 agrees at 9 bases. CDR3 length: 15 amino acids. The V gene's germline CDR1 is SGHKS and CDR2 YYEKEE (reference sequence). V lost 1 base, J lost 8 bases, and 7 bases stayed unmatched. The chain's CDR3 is CASSLQREVSDEQFF. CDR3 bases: TGTGCCAGCAGCTTGCAGCGGGAGGTGTCGGATGAGCAGTTCTTC.

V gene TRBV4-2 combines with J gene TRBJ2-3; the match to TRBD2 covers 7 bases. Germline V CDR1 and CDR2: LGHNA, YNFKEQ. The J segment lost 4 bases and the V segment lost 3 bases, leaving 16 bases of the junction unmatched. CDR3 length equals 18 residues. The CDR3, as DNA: TGTGCCAGCAGCCAGTCTCCTTTAAGCGGGGAGGGTGCAGATACGCAGTATTTT. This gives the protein CASSQSPLSGEGADTQYF.

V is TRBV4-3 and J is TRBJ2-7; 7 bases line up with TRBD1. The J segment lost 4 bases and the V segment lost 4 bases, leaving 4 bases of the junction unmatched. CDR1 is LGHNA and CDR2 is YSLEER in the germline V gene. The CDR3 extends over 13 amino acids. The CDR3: CASSRTTGYEQYF. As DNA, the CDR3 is TGCGCCAGCAGCCGGACGACAGGGTACGAGCAGTACTTC.

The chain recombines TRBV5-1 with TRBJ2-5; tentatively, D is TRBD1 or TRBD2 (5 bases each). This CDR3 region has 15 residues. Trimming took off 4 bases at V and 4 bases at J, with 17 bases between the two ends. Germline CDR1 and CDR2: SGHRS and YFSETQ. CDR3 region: CASSPGRLSGETQYF. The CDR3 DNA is TGCGCCAGCAGCCCGGGACGGCTATCCGGAGAGACCCAGTACTTC.

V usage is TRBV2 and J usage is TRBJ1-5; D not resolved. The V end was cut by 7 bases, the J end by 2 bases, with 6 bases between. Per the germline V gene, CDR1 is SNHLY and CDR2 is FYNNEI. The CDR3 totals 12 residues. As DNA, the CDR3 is TGTGCCAGCACCATTGGCAATCAGCCCCAGCATTTT. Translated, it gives CASTIGNQPQHF.

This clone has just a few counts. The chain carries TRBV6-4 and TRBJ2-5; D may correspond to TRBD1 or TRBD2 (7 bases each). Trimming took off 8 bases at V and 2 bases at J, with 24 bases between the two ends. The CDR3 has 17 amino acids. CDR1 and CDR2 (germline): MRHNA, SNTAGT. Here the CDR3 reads CASHNGEGATTQETQYF. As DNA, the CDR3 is TGTGCCAGCCATAACGGGGAGGGGGCAACCACTCAAGAGACCCAGTACTTC.

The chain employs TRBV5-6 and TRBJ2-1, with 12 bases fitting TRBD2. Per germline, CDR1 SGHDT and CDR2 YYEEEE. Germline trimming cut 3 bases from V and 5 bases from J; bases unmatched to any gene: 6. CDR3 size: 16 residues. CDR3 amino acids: CASSYGTSGLHNEQFF. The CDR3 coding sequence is TGTGCCAGCAGCTACGGGACTAGCGGGTTACACAATGAGCAGTTCTTC.

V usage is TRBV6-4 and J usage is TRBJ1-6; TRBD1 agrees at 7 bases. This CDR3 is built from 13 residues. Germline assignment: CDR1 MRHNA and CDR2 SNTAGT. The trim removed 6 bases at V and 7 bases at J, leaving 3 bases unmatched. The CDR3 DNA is TGTGCCAGCAGCCGGGACAGAAATTCACCCCTCCACTTT. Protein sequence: CASSRDRNSPLHF.

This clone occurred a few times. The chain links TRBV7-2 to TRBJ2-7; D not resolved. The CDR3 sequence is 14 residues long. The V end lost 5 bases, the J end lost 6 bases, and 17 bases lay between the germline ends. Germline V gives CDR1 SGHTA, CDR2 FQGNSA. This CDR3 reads CASSDTTFIVEQYF. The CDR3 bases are TGTGCCAGCAGCGACACGACTTTTATAGTCGAGCAGTACTTC. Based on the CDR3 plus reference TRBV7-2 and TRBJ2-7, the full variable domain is GAGVSQSPSNKVTEKGKDVELRCDPISGHTALYWYRQSLGQGLEFLIYFQGNSAPDKSGLPSDRFSAERTGGSVSTLTIQRTQQEDSAVYLCASSDTTFIVEQYFGPGTRLTVT.

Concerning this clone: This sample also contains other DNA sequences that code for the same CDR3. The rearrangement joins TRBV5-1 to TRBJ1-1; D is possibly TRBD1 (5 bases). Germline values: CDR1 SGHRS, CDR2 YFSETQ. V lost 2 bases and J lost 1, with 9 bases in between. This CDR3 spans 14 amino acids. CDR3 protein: CASSFGRGNTEAFF. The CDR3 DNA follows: TGCGCCAGCAGCTTCGGGAGGGGGAACACTGAAGCTTTCTTT.

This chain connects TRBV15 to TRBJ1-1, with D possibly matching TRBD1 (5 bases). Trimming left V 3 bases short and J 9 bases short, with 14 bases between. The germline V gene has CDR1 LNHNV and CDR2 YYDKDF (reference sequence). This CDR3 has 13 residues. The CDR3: CATSRGDAAQAFF. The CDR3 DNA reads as TGTGCCACCAGCAGGGGGGACGCCGCTCAAGCTTTCTTT.

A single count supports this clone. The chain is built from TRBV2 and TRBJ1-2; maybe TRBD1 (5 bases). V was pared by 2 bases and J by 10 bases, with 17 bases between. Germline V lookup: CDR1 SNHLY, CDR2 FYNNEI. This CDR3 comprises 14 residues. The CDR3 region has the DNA TGTGCCAGCAGTGAAAGAAGTGACAGCCTCAACTACACCTTC. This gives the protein CASSERSDSLNYTF.

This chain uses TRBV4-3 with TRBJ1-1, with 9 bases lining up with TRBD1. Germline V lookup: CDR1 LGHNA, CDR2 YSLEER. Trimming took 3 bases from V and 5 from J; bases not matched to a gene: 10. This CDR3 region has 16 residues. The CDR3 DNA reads TGCGCCAGCAGCCAGAGTCTACGACAGGGGGGGACTGAAGCTTTCTTT. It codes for CASSQSLRQGGTEAFF.

The CDR3 region has the DNA TGCGCCAGCAGCCAAGATCTAGGGCTAGCGGACGTGAGGCAGTTCTTC. This encodes CASSQDLGLADVRQFF. The chain combines TRBV4-3 with TRBJ2-1; 7 nucleotides agree with TRBD2. CDR3 size: 16 residues. Germline V gene data show CDR1 as LGHNA and CDR2 as YSLEER. The junction had 14 bases not matched to a gene; V was cut back by 0 bases and J by 12 bases.

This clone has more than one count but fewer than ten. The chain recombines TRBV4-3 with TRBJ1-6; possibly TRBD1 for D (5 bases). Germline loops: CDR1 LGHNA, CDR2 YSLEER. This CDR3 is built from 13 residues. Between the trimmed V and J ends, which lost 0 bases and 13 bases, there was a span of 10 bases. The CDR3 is CASSQDVGLPLHF. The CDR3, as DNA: TGCGCCAGCAGCCAAGACGTGGGGCTGCCCCTCCACTTT.

The CDR3 reads CASSHPAGYTDTQYF. The DNA for the CDR3 is TGTGCCAGCAGTCACCCCGCCGGCTACACAGATACGCAGTATTTT. The chain employs TRBV7-9 and TRBJ2-3; D not certain. Trimming left V 6 bases short and J 2 bases short, with 15 bases between. The CDR3 spans 15 residues. CDR1 is SEHNR and CDR2 is FQNEAQ in the germline V gene (reference sequence).

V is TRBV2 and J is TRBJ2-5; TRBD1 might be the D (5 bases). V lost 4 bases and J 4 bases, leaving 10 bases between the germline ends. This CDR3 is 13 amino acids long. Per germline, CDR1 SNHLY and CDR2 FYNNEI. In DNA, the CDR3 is TGTGCCAGCAGTGCCAGGGAACGAGAGACCCAGTACTTC. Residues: CASSARERETQYF.

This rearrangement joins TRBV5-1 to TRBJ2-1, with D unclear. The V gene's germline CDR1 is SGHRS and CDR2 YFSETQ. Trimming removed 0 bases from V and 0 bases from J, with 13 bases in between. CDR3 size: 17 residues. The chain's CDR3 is CASSLAVPWGSYNEQFF. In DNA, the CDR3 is TGCGCCAGCAGCTTGGCCGTACCATGGGGCTCCTACAATGAGCAGTTCTTC.

The CDR3 DNA sequence: TGTGCCTGGACCAACGCCTATGGCTACACCTTC. As protein: CAWTNAYGYTF. This chain links TRBV30 with TRBJ1-2; D gene unclear. Between the trimmed V and J ends, which lost 4 bases and 4 bases, there was a span of 7 bases. The CDR3 consists of 11 residues. CDR1 and CDR2 (germline): GTSNPN, SVGIG (reference sequence).

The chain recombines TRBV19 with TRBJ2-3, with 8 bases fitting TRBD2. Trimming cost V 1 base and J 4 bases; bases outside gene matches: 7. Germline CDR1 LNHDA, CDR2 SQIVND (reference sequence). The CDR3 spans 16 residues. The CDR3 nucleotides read TGTGCCAGTAGTATAGGAGGTAGCGGGAAGTCAGATACGCAGTATTTT. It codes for CASSIGGSGKSDTQYF.

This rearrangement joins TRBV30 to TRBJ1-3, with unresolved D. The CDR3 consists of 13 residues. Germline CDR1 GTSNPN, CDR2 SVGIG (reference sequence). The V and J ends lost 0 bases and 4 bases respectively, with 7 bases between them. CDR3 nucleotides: TGTGCCTGGAGTGTTTATGCCGGAAACACCATATATTTT. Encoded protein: CAWSVYAGNTIYF.

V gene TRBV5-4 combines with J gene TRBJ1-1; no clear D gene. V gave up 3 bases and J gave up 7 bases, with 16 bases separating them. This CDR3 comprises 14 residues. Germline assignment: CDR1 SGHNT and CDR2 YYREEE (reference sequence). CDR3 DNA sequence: TGTGCCAGCAGCTCCACGAGAGGGCCTAATGAAGCTTTCTTT. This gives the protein CASSSTRGPNEAFF.

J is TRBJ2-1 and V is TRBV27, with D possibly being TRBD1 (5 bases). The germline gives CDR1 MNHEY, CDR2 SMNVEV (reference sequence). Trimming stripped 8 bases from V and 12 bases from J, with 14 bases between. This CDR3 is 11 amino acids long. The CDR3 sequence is CASGIQGRQFF. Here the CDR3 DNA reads TGTGCCAGCGGAATCCAGGGCAGGCAGTTCTTC.

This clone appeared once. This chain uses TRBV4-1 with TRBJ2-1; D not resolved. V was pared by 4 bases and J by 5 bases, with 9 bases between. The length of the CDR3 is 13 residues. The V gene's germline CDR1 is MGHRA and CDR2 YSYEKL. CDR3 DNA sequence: TGCGCCAGCAGCCGACGTCTAGACAATGAGCAGTTCTTC. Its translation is CASSRRLDNEQFF.